A single sample gave rise to the 18 T cell receptor beta chains below, sequenced in a study of T-cell reconstitution after alpha-beta-depleted transplantation in children. Preparation of the TCRbeta library used unique molecular identifiers. TCRdb reanalysed the PCR reads using MiXCR and keeps one entry per CDR3 protein. The sample carries 500,000 to 750,000 distinct CDR3 sequences, 10% to 15% recorded once. The source was PBMCs, mostly from graft donor cells, collected 360 days after TCRalphabeta/CD19-depleted stem cell transplant. These receptors came from a male patient between 5 and 17 years old who had a stem cell transplant for acute myeloid leukemia, so the T cells may come from the graft donor.

A few counts support this clonotype. This chain links TRBV6-5 with TRBJ2-1; D may be TRBD1 (6 bases). CDR3 size: 17 residues. The germline V gene has CDR1 MNHEY and CDR2 SVGAGI. V shed 8 bases and J shed 0 bases, with 20 bases lying between them. The CDR3, as DNA: TGTGCCAGCGATCCCAGCCCCTTACAGGGCTCCTACAATGAGCAGTTCTTC. Amino acid sequence: CASDPSPLQGSYNEQFF.

The chain carries TRBV20-1 and TRBJ2-5; D not resolved. The CDR3 covers 13 residues. The germline V gene has CDR1 DFQATT and CDR2 SNEGSKA (reference sequence). Trimming left V 1 base short and J 3 bases short, with 9 bases between. The CDR3, as DNA: TGCAGTGCTAGAGGAAATGTCGAAGAGACCCAGTACTTC. Residues: CSARGNVEETQYF.

V gene TRBV7-2 combines with J gene TRBJ2-7; 13 nucleotides align to TRBD2. CDR1 and CDR2 from the germline V gene are SGHTA and FQGNSA. The CDR3 sequence is 16 residues long. Trimming cost V 4 bases and J 6 bases; bases outside gene matches: 9. The CDR3 reads CASSSRLAGGVGEQYF. The CDR3 DNA sequence: TGTGCCAGCAGCTCGCGACTAGCGGGAGGAGTAGGCGAGCAGTACTTC.

This clonotype was counted ten times or more. At one end the junction does not follow the germline gene, possibly because of a read error. This chain uses TRBV6-5 with TRBJ2-2; weak D call: TRBD2 (5 bases). The CDR3 spans 14 residues. Germline V gene sequence: CDR1 MNHEY, CDR2 SVGAGI. The CDR3 loop reads CASTYGVYTGELFF. The CDR3 coding sequence is TGTGCCAGCACTTACGGGGTTTACACCGGGGAGCTGTTTTTT.

This clonotype was counted between two and nine times. The chain recombines TRBV9 with TRBJ2-1; 8 positions agree with TRBD2. The CDR3 extends over 19 amino acids. CDR1 SGDLS and CDR2 YYNGEE come from the germline V gene. The J segment lost 2 bases and the V segment lost 0 bases, leaving 13 bases of the junction unmatched. The DNA of the CDR3 is TGTGCCAGCAGCGTAGGGCCAGCCGGGACGACTAGCGCCTACAATGAGCAGTTCTTC. Its translation: CASSVGPAGTTSAYNEQFF.

The V and J genes are TRBV20-1 and TRBJ2-7, with D perhaps TRBD2 (5 bases). This CDR3 is built from 14 residues. CDR1 and CDR2 from the germline V gene are DFQATT and SNEGSKA (reference sequence). V was pared by 4 bases and J by 9 bases, with 22 bases between. The CDR3, as DNA: TGCAGTGCTAATGAAAAACCTTGGGCTGCGGGGCAGTACTTC. Translated, it gives CSANEKPWAAGQYF.

This clonotype has a handful of counts. V and J are TRBV28 and TRBJ2-7; TRBD2 might be the D (5 bases). With 5 bases removed from V and 7 bases from J, the gap between germline ends came to 15 bases. This CDR3 contains 13 residues. Germline V gives CDR1 MDHEN, CDR2 SYDVKM. The CDR3 DNA reads TGTGCCAGCAGTAGAGCGCCGGGGTCAGAGCAGTACTTC. Translation: CASSRAPGSEQYF.

This clonotype turned up a few times. The chain combines TRBV14 with TRBJ2-7; a possible D gene is TRBD2 (6 bases). The CDR3 totals 13 residues. The V end was cut by 5 bases, the J end by 7 bases, with 15 bases between. The germline V gene encodes CDR1 SGHDN and CDR2 FVKESK. The CDR3 DNA follows: TGTGCCAGCAGCGGGAGGCGTTATGGAGAGCAGTACTTC. This gives the protein CASSGRRYGEQYF.

V and J are TRBV4-3 and TRBJ1-2; D might be TRBD1 (5 bases). Germline V lookup: CDR1 LGHNA, CDR2 YSLEER. V shed 0 bases and J shed 2 bases, with 13 bases lying between them. This CDR3 spans 16 amino acids. This CDR3 reads CASSQETGWGNYGYTF. DNA of the CDR3: TGCGCCAGCAGCCAAGAAACGGGATGGGGCAACTATGGCTACACCTTC.

This clonotype was detected ten times or more. The CDR3 DNA is TGCAGCGGCAGGATTACTGGGGAGACCCAGTACTTC. It encodes CSGRITGETQYF. The chain uses TRBV29-1 and TRBJ2-5; D remains unclear. V was trimmed by 7 bases and J by 5 bases, leaving 14 bases between them. CDR1 SQVTM and CDR2 ANQGSEA come from the germline V gene. This CDR3 is built from 12 residues.

V usage is TRBV29-1 and J usage is TRBJ2-7; 8 positions agree with TRBD1. The CDR3 spans 13 residues. Losses at the gene ends were 5 bases for V and 4 bases for J; bases not matched to a gene: 7. Germline V gives CDR1 SQVTM, CDR2 ANQGSEA. The CDR3 nucleotides read TGCAGCGTTCCGGGACAGGCTTCATACGAGCAGTACTTC. This sequence encodes CSVPGQASYEQYF.

At least ten counts were recorded for this clonotype. V usage is TRBV4-2 and J usage is TRBJ2-4; D might be TRBD1 or TRBD2, each matching 5 bases. The CDR3 consists of 18 residues. Germline CDR1 is LGHNA and CDR2 is YNFKEQ. The V and J ends lost 0 bases and 0 bases respectively, with 15 bases between them. CDR3 in amino acids: CASSQEGVREPAKNIQYF. The CDR3 DNA reads TGTGCCAGCAGCCAAGAGGGGGTCAGGGAACCAGCCAAAAACATTCAGTACTTC.

This chain links TRBV6-5 with TRBJ2-7, with 14 bases matching TRBD2. The CDR3 has 16 residues. With V trimmed by 6 bases and J by 0 bases, 4 bases remained unmatched. Germline assignment: CDR1 MNHEY and CDR2 SVGAGI. CDR3 protein: CASRPGLAGASYEQYF. For the CDR3, the DNA is TGTGCCAGCAGGCCGGGACTAGCGGGAGCCTCCTACGAGCAGTACTTC.

The sample holds a few counts of this clonotype. The CDR3, as DNA: TGTGCCAGCAGGGGGTTTTTTTCCGGGGAGCTGTTTTTT. This codes for CASRGFFSGELFF. V gene TRBV28 combines with J gene TRBJ2-2, with unresolved D. Germline CDR1 is MDHEN and CDR2 is SYDVKM. V dropped 6 bases and J dropped 6 bases, with 11 bases sitting between them. This CDR3 is 13 amino acids long. Full variable domain (rest looked up from reference TRBV28 and TRBJ2-2): DVKVTQSSRYLVKRTGEKVFLECVQDMDHENMFWYRQDPGLGLRLIYFSYDVKMKEKGDIPEGYSVSREKKERFSLILESASTNQTSMYLCASRGFFSGELFFGEGSRLTVL.

This clonotype has at least ten counts. The V call is TRBV5-1, the J call TRBJ2-1; D gene unclear. The CDR3 covers 15 residues. Germline V CDR1 and CDR2: SGHRS, YFSETQ. Trimming removed 0 bases at V and 0 bases at J, with 7 bases between. As DNA, the CDR3 is TGCGCCAGCAGCTTGGATCAGTCCTCCTACAATGAGCAGTTCTTC. Its protein is CASSLDQSSYNEQFF.

This clonotype was recorded a few times. The chain employs TRBV20-1 and TRBJ1-1; D gene ambiguous. The CDR3 is 15 residues long. Germline assignment: CDR1 DFQATT and CDR2 SNEGSKA (reference sequence). The V end lost 0 bases, the J end lost 0 bases, and 11 bases lay between the germline ends. The CDR3 bases are TGCAGTGCTAGAGAATGGAGTCGCTTGAACACTGAAGCTTTCTTT. Translating it yields CSAREWSRLNTEAFF.

The gene calls are TRBV20-1 and TRBJ2-4; D is possibly TRBD1 (5 bases). Germline lookup yields CDR1 DFQATT and CDR2 SNEGSKA (reference sequence). Trimming took 3 bases from V and 7 from J, leaving 13 bases between them. The CDR3 covers 13 residues. Here the CDR3 reads CSARPDPGNIQYF. The DNA for the CDR3 is TGCAGTGCTAGGCCAGACCCAGGGAACATTCAGTACTTC.

This clonotype was observed a few times. The chain is built from TRBV15 and TRBJ2-4; D is undetermined. CDR1 LNHNV and CDR2 YYDKDF come from the germline V gene (reference sequence). CDR3 length: 16 residues. Trimming pared 0 bases from V and 1 base from J, leaving 10 bases between. CDR3 residues: CATSREGLVAKNIQYF. The CDR3 nucleotides read TGTGCCACCAGCAGAGAGGGATTGGTTGCCAAAAACATTCAGTACTTC.